These 9 T cell receptor beta chains originate from one sample sequenced in a study of shared clonotypes between healthy human individuals (TCRdb year 2020). The library was prepared using the immunoSEQ multiplex PCR assay. TCRdb re-hosts the immuneACCESS table, in-frame sequences only. Its copies lack some clones; in the studies checked, an unresolved V gene accounts for under half of them, and the cause for the rest is not known. The sample has over 850,000 clones on record, more than 75% of them singletons. Of the sample, around 0.47% falls within the top ten clones. Sequencing was done on a sample of memory CD4+ T cells from PBMCs. Taken with the paper, the label for cell subset or site translates to: CD45RA-negative fraction. These receptors all come from a man in his late teens or twenties in good health. Some clones in this sample may be carry-over from other donors' samples.

CDR3 sequence reads: CSVEGGPGAYNEQFF. CDR3 DNA sequence: TGCAGCGTTGAGGGCGGGCCGGGCGCCTACAATGAGCAGTTCTTC. The chain uses TRBV29-1 and TRBJ2-1; the D gene is possibly TRBD2 (5 bases). Germline loops: CDR1 SQVTM, CDR2 ANQGSEA. Deletions cut 3 bases from V and 2 bases from J, with 14 bases between. The CDR3 sequence is 15 residues long.

This sequence joins TRBV6-6 and TRBJ1-4; D not resolved. CDR3 length equals 13 residues. V was trimmed by 2 bases and J by 8 bases, leaving 9 bases between them. CDR1 is MNHNY, CDR2 SVGAGI, per germline (reference sequence). CDR3 in amino acids: CASSYLPLEKLFF. In DNA form, the CDR3 reads TGTGCCAGCAGTTACCTTCCCTTGGAAAAACTGTTTTTT.

This clone was picked up a small number of times. This sequence joins TRBV20-1 and TRBJ2-1; D is unresolved. The V gene's germline CDR1 is DFQATT and CDR2 SNEGSKA (reference sequence). Trimming took 5 bases from V and 9 from J, leaving 8 bases between them. The CDR3 loop spans 10 amino acids. The CDR3 DNA reads TGCAGTGCTCTAGGAAGTGAGCAGTTCTTC. This sequence encodes CSALGSEQFF.

This chain links TRBV18 with TRBJ2-5; TRBD1 agrees at 9 bases. The germline gives CDR1 KGHSH, CDR2 LQKENI. The V gene end was trimmed by 3 bases and the J gene end by 5 bases; junction bases not matched to a gene: 4. The CDR3 sequence is 14 residues long. The CDR3 DNA follows: TGTGCCAGCTCACCGACAGGGGGGCACGAGACCCAGTACTTC. It yields the protein CASSPTGGHETQYF. Supplemented by reference TRBV18 and TRBJ2-5, the full variable domain reads NAGVMQNPRHLVRRRGQEARLRCSPMKGHSHVYWYRQLPEEGLKFMVYLQKENIIDESGMPKERFSAEFPKEGPSILRIQQVVRGDSAAYFCASSPTGGHETQYFGPGTRLLVL.

The rearrangement links TRBV6-1 to TRBJ2-1; 8 bases agree with TRBD2. Per the germline V gene, CDR1 is MNHNS and CDR2 is SASEGT. Unmatched junction bases numbered 6, after V lost 8 bases and J lost 3 bases. The CDR3 totals 14 residues. The CDR3 reads CASEAGTSYNEQFF. CDR3 DNA: TGTGCCAGCGAGGCCGGGACTAGCTACAATGAGCAGTTCTTC.

Only one count was recorded for this clone. Other nucleotide sequences from this sample produce the same CDR3. The genes are TRBV9 and TRBJ1-5; a weak D match, TRBD1 (6 bases). The CDR3 totals 14 residues. V lost 4 bases to trimming and J lost 0 bases, with 8 bases between them. The V gene's germline CDR1 is SGDLS and CDR2 YYNGEE. In nucleotides, the CDR3 is TGTGCCAGCAGCCCGACAGGTAGCAATCAGCCCCAGCATTTT. This translates into CASSPTGSNQPQHF.

V and J are TRBV28 and TRBJ2-1; 7 bases align to TRBD2. This CDR3 contains 15 residues. Germline CDR1 is MDHEN and CDR2 is SYDVKM. The J segment lost 0 bases and the V segment lost 6 bases, leaving 5 bases of the junction unmatched. The CDR3 loop reads CASRGPSGSYNEQFF. In DNA, the CDR3 is TGTGCCAGCAGGGGCCCTAGCGGCTCCTACAATGAGCAGTTCTTC.

Details on this clone: It may be a read error: a sequence one base away is much more abundant. This sample includes further DNA sequences coding for the same CDR3. J is TRBJ2-7 and V is TRBV11-2; 8 positions agree with TRBD2. The J segment lost 4 bases and the V segment lost 3 bases, leaving 17 bases of the junction unmatched. Germline-derived CDR1 and CDR2 are SGHAT and FQNNGV. This CDR3 spans 18 amino acids. The CDR3 reads CASSLIRGGRTALYEQYF. In nucleotides, the CDR3 is TGTGCCAGCAGCTTGATCAGGGGCGGGAGGACCGCCCTATACGAGCAGTACTTC.

This chain uses TRBV5-1 with TRBJ2-1; D gene unclear. The CDR3 has 13 amino acids. Trimming shortened V by 4 bases and J by 5 bases, and 10 bases separated the two germline ends. CDR1 is SGHRS, CDR2 YFSETQ, per germline. Written as DNA, the CDR3 is TGCGCCAGCAGCATTGGGCTCGACAATGAGCAGTTCTTC. Translated: CASSIGLDNEQFF.